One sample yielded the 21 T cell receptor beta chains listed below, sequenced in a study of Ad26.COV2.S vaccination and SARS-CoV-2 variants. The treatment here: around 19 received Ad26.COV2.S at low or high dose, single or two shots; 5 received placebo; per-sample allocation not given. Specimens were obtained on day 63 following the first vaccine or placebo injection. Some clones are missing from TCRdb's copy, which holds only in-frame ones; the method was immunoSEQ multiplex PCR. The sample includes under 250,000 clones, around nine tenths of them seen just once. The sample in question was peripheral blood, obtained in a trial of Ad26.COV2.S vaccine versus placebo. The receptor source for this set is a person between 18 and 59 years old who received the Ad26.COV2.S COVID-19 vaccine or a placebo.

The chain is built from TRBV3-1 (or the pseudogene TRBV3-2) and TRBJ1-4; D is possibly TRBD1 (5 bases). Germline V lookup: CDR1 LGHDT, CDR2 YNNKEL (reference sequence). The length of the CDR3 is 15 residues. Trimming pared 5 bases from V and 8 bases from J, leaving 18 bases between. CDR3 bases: TGTGCCAGCAGCGAGGGAGGGGCGCAGGAGGAAAAACTGTTTTTT. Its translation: CASSEGGAQEEKLFF.

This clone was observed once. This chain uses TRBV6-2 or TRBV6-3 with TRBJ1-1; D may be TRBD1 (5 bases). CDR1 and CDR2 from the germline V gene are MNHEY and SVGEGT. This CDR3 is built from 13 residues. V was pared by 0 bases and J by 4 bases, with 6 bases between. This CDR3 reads CASSYSTVTEAFF. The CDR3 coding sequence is TGTGCCAGCAGTTACTCGACAGTCACTGAAGCTTTCTTT.

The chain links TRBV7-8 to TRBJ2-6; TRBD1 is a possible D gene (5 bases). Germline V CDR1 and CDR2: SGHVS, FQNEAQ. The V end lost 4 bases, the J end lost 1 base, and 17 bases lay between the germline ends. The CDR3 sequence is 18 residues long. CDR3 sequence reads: CASSSYLMTDSGANVLTF. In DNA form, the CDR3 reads TGTGCCAGCAGCTCTTATCTTATGACAGATTCTGGGGCCAACGTCCTGACTTTC.

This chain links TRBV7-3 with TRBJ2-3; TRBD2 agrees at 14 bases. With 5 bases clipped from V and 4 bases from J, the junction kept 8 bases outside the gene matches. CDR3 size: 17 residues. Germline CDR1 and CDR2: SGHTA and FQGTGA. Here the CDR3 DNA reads TGTGCCAGCAGCGCCGAGACTAGCGGGAGGGCTTCAGATACGCAGTATTTT. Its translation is CASSAETSGRASDTQYF. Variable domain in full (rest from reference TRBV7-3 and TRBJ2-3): GAGVSQTPSNKVTEKGKYVELRCDPISGHTALYWYRQSLGQGPEFLIYFQGTGAADDSGLPNDRFFAVRPEGSVSTLKIQRTERGDSAVYLCASSAETSGRASDTQYFGPGTRLTVL.

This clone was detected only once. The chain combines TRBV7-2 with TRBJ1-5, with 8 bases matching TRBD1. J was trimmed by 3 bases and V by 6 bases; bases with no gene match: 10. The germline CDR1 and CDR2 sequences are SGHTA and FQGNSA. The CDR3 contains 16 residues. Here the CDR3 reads CASSSDRTGPNQPQHF. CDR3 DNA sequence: TGTGCCAGCAGTTCTGATCGGACAGGGCCCAATCAGCCCCAGCATTTT.

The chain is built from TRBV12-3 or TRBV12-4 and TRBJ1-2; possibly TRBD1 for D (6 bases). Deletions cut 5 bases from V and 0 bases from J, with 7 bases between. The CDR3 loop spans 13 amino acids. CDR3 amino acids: CASSGQTNYGYTF. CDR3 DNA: TGTGCCAGCAGTGGACAGACTAACTATGGCTACACCTTC.

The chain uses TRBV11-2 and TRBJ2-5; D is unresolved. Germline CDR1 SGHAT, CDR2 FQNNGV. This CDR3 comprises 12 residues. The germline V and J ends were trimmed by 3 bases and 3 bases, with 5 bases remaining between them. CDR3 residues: CASSFPEETQYF. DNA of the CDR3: TGTGCCAGCAGCTTCCCTGAAGAGACCCAGTACTTC.

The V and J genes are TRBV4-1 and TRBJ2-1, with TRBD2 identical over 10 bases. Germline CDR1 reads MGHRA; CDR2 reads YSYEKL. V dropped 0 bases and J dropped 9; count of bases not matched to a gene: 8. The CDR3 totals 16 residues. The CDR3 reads CASSQDRRVAGGEQFF. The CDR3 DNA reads TGCGCCAGCAGCCAAGATAGGCGAGTAGCGGGGGGTGAGCAGTTCTTC.

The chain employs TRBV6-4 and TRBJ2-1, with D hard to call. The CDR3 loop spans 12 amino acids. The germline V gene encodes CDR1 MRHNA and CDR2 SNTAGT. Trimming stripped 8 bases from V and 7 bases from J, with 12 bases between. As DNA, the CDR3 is TGTGCCAGCCCCAGAACTCTGAATGAGCAGTTCTTC. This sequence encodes CASPRTLNEQFF.

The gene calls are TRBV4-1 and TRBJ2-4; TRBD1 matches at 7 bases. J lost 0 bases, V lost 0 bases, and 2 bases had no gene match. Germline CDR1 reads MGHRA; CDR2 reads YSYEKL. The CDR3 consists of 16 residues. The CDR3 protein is CASSQETGIAKNIQYF. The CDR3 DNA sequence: TGCGCCAGCAGCCAAGAGACAGGGATAGCCAAAAACATTCAGTACTTC.

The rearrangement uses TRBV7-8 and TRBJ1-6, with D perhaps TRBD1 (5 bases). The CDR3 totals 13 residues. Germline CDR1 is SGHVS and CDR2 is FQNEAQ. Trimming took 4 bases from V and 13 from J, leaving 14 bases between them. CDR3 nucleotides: TGTGCCAGCAGCTCAAGACAGAGCCGGCCCCTCCACTTT. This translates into CASSSRQSRPLHF.

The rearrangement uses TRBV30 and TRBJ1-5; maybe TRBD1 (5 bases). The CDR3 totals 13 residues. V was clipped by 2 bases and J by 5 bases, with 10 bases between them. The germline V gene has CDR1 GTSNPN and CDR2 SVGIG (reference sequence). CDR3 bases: TGTGCCTGGAGTATCTTAGGGGATCAGCCCCAGCATTTT. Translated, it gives CAWSILGDQPQHF.

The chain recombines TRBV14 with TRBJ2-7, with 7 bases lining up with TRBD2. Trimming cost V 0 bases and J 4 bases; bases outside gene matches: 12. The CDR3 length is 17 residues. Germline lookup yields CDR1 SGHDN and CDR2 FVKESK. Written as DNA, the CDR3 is TGTGCCAGCAGCCAAGATTCGCCGGTCGGGACTACGTACGAGCAGTACGTC. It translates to CASSQDSPVGTTYEQYV.

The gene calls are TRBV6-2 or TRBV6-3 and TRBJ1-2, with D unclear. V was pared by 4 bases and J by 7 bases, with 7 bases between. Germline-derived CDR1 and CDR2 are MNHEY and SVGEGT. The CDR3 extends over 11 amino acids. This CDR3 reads CASSSGFGYTF. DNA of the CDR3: TGTGCCAGCAGTTCGGGTTTTGGCTACACCTTC.

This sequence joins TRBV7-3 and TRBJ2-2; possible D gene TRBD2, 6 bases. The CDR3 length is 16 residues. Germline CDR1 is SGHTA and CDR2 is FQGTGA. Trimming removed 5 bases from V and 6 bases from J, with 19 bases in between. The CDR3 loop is CASSPLRGAGPGELFF. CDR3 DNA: TGTGCCAGCAGCCCACTACGGGGAGCGGGCCCCGGGGAGCTGTTTTTT.

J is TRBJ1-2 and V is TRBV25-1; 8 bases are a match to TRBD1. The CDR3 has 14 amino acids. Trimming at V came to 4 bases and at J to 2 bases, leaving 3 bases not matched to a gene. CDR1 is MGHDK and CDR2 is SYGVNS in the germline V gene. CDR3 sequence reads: CASSGGQVNYGYTF. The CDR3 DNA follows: TGTGCCAGCAGTGGGGGACAGGTCAACTATGGCTACACCTTC.

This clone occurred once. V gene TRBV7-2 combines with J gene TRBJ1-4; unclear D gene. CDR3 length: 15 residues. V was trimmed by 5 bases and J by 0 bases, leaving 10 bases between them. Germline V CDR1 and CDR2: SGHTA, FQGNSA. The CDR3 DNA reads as TGTGCCAGCAGCCTCGACGGTGCAACTAATGAAAAACTGTTTTTT. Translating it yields CASSLDGATNEKLFF.

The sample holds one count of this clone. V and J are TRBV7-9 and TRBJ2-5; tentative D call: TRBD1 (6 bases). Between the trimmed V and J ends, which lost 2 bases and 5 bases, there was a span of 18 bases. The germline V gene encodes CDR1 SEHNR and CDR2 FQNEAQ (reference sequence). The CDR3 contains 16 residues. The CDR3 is CASSLLGGPKVETQYF. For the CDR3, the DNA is TGTGCCAGCAGCTTACTTGGGGGCCCTAAAGTGGAGACCCAGTACTTC.

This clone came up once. The CDR3 DNA reads TGTGCCAGCAGTTCCGGACAGCGTAATAATTCACCCCTCCACTTT. Residues: CASSSGQRNNSPLHF. The rearrangement joins TRBV7-2 to TRBJ1-6; maybe TRBD1 (6 bases). Germline-derived CDR1 and CDR2 are SGHTA and FQGNSA. The CDR3 has 15 amino acids. V was pared by 6 bases and J by 5 bases, with 14 bases between.

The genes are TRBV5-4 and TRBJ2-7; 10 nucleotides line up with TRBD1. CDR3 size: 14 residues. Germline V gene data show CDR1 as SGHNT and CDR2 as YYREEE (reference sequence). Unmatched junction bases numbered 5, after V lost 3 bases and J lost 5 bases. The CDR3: CASSWTGGSDEQYF. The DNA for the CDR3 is TGTGCCAGCAGCTGGACAGGGGGTTCGGACGAGCAGTACTTC.

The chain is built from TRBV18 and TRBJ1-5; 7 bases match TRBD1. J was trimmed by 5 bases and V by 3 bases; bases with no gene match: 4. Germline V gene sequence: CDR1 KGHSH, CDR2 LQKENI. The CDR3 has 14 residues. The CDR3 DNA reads TGTGCCAGCTCACCGACAGGGCCCCATCAGCCCCAGCATTTT. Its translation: CASSPTGPHQPQHF.